The rows below give T cell receptor beta chains drawn from one sample of a study of OX40 agonist ivuxolimab in advanced cancers. Method: immunoSEQ multiplex PCR; TCRdb's copy keeps in-frame clones and lacks some. The top ten clones hold about 3% of a sample with about 50,000 clones, roughly 80% of them seen once. Sequenced here: CD4+ or CD8+ T cells sorted from blood, sampled in a trial of the OX40 agonist ivuxolimab. The origin of the receptors is an adult with an advanced solid tumor such as melanoma, head and neck, liver or kidney cancer. Both conserved end residues are part of each CDR3. A D gene is named only where the DNA matches it firmly. Rows may omit the clone size; those that give it use once, few, many or a size class.

clone size	V gene	J gene	D gene	CDR3 protein	CDR3 DNA
.	TRBV9	TRBJ2-7	.	CASSVSANSYEQYF	TGTGCCAGCAGCGTATCGGCCAACTCCTACGAGCAGTACTTC
.	TRBV29-1	TRBJ2-3	.	CSITQSSTDTQYF	TGCAGCATCACGCAGTCTAGCACAGATACGCAGTATTTT
.	TRBV5-6	TRBJ1-2	.	CASSLPGVLVGRAYTF	TGTGCCAGCAGCTTGCCAGGGGTACTGGTAGGGAGGGCCTACACCTTC
.	TRBV19	TRBJ1-5	.	CASSIATLRNQPQHF	TGTGCCAGTAGTATAGCGACGCTGCGTAATCAGCCCCAGCATTTT
.	TRBV6-5	TRBJ2-5	.	CASSSGQETQYF	TGTGCCAGCAGTTCTGGTCAAGAGACCCAGTACTTC
.	TRBV10-2	TRBJ2-6	.	CASSKLHTQSRANVLTF	TGCGCCAGCAGTAAATTGCACACTCAAAGTCGGGCCAACGTCCTGACTTTC
once	TRBV6-5	TRBJ1-4	.	CASSRNPAEKLFF	TGTGCCAGCAGTCGTAACCCGGCTGAAAAACTGTTTTTT
.	TRBV5-1	TRBJ1-4	TRBD1	CASSLTGTGTNEKLFF	TGCGCCAGCAGCTTGACCGGGACAGGGACTAATGAAAAACTGTTTTTT
.	TRBV19	TRBJ1-2	TRBD1	CASSTPQGVSDYGYTF	TGTGCCAGTAGTACGCCCCAGGGGGTAAGCGACTATGGCTACACCTTC
.	TRBV7-3	TRBJ2-5	.	CASSMDSLETQYF	TGTGCCAGCAGCATGGACAGTCTGGAGACCCAGTACTTC
.	TRBV9	TRBJ1-1	TRBD1	CASSATTGGADFF	TGTGCCAGCAGCGCCACAACAGGGGGCGCAGATTTCTTT
.	TRBV15	TRBJ1-1	.	CATSRDPHRQVNTEAFF	TGTGCCACCAGCAGAGATCCTCACCGACAGGTGAACACTGAAGCTTTCTTT
.	TRBV19	TRBJ2-3	.	CASSGGVLDTQYF	TGTGCCAGTAGTGGAGGGGTCCTAGATACGCAGTATTTT